These 24 T cell receptor beta chains share one sample of origin, sequenced in a study of T cell repertoires in cytomegalovirus infection. TCRdb called the reads again in MiXCR, with one record for every CDR3 protein. Among around 770,000 distinct CDR3 sequences listed, almost 30% were seen once. What these receptors recognize is not known. Sequenced material: cultured CD8+ T cells from PBMCs, taken from culture after CMV antigen stimulation. The receptors stem from a human donor in good health (CMV status not recorded). Some clones in this sample may be carry-over from other donors' samples.

The chain has TRBV6-2 or TRBV6-3 and TRBJ2-7; D may be TRBD2 (5 bases). The germline V gene has CDR1 MNHEY and CDR2 SVGEGT. The CDR3 has 15 amino acids. Trimming left V 2 bases short and J 5 bases short, with 16 bases between. DNA of the CDR3: TGTGCCAGCAGTTACCCCCCGTGGGAGAAGGACGAGCAGTACTTC. It specifies CASSYPPWEKDEQYF.

V and J are TRBV19 and TRBJ1-1; a possible D gene is TRBD1 (5 bases). V shed 5 bases and J shed 1 base, with 14 bases lying between them. The CDR3 runs to 15 residues. CDR1 is LNHDA, CDR2 SQIVND, per germline (reference sequence). CDR3 residues: CASSPRGQGNTEAFF. The CDR3 bases are TGTGCCAGTAGTCCCCGAGGGCAGGGGAACACTGAAGCTTTCTTT.

Turning to this clonotype: A much larger clone differs by one base, so this may be a read error. Here the CDR3 reads CASSFGGVSNQPQHF. DNA of the CDR3: TGTGCCAGCAGCTTCGGAGGGGTTAGCAATCAGCCCCAGCATTTT. The rearrangement links TRBV5-6 to TRBJ1-5; D perhaps matches TRBD1 (5 bases). CDR3 length: 15 amino acids. V gave up 2 bases and J gave up 0 bases, with 9 bases separating them. Germline V gene sequence: CDR1 SGHDT, CDR2 YYEEEE.

This chain connects TRBV27 to TRBJ2-7, with D perhaps TRBD1 (5 bases). Germline V lookup: CDR1 MNHEY, CDR2 SMNVEV (reference sequence). Trimming cost V 3 bases and J 8 bases, with 14 bases left between them. CDR3 length: 13 amino acids. The CDR3 loop reads CASSFGAATKQYF. In DNA form, the CDR3 reads TGTGCCAGCAGTTTTGGGGCTGCGACGAAGCAGTACTTC.

This clonotype has just a few counts. The J gene is TRBJ2-5, the V gene TRBV27, with 8 bases lining up with TRBD1. V trimming: 5 bases; J trimming: 3 bases; junction bases outside the gene matches: 5. This CDR3 contains 14 residues. Germline CDR1 reads MNHEY; CDR2 reads SMNVEV (reference sequence). The CDR3 DNA is TGTGCCAGCAGTCTGACAGGGGCCGAAGAGACCCAGTACTTC. Translated: CASSLTGAEETQYF.

The chain recombines TRBV14 with TRBJ1-4; D gene uncertain. Germline V lookup: CDR1 SGHDN, CDR2 FVKESK. The V end was cut by 1 base, the J end by 10 bases, with 13 bases between. CDR3 length: 14 residues. The CDR3 DNA reads TGTGCCAGCAGCCAAGTTAGAAGAGGCGGAAAACTGTTTTTT. Translation gives CASSQVRRGGKLFF. Using reference TRBV14 and TRBJ1-4 for the parts outside the CDR3, the full variable domain is EAGVTQFPSHSVIEKGQTVTLRCDPISGHDNLYWYRRVMGKEIKFLLHFVKESKQDESGMPNNRFLAERTGGTYSTLKVQPAELEDSGVYFCASSQVRRGGKLFFGSGTQLSVL.

This clonotype was found a few times. The chain has TRBV5-4 and TRBJ2-7; D gene uncertain. V shed 0 bases and J shed 2 bases, with 9 bases lying between them. Germline lookup yields CDR1 SGHNT and CDR2 YYREEE (reference sequence). CDR3 length: 14 residues. In DNA, the CDR3 is TGTGCCAGCAGCTTGGACCCAGCGACCTACGAGCAGTACTTC. This translates into CASSLDPATYEQYF.

The CDR3 here is CATSRARRDEQYF. DNA of the CDR3: TGTGCCACCAGCAGAGCCCGGCGGGACGAGCAGTACTTC. The V and J genes are TRBV15 and TRBJ2-7, with D possibly being TRBD2 (5 bases). This CDR3 is built from 13 residues. V dropped 1 base and J dropped 5 bases, with 9 bases sitting between them. Germline CDR1 reads LNHNV; CDR2 reads YYDKDF (reference sequence).

This clonotype has at least ten counts. The gene calls are TRBV20-1 and TRBJ2-7; unclear D gene. Trimming pared 8 bases from V and 2 bases from J, leaving 10 bases between. Germline CDR1 is DFQATT and CDR2 is SNEGSKA (reference sequence). The CDR3 extends over 11 amino acids. The CDR3 loop is CSIVGPYEQYF. CDR3 nucleotide sequence: TGCAGTATCGTCGGTCCCTACGAGCAGTACTTC.

This chain uses TRBV6-5 with TRBJ2-7; D may match TRBD1 or TRBD2 (5 bases each). The V gene's germline CDR1 is MNHEY and CDR2 SVGAGI. The CDR3 is made up of 14 amino acids. V gave up 0 bases and J gave up 3 bases, with 9 bases separating them. CDR3 in amino acids: CASSYSRGSYEQYF. DNA for the CDR3: TGTGCCAGCAGTTACTCGAGGGGCAGCTACGAGCAGTACTTC.

This clonotype occurred a few times. The V and J genes are TRBV6-1 and TRBJ1-5; the match to TRBD1 covers 7 bases. CDR3 length: 16 amino acids. CDR1 is MNHNS and CDR2 is SASEGT in the germline V gene. V trimming: 8 bases; J trimming: 1 base; junction bases outside the gene matches: 11. The CDR3 here is CASLDWGQISNQPQHF. The CDR3 bases are TGTGCCAGCCTGGATTGGGGACAGATCAGCAATCAGCCCCAGCATTTT.

This chain links TRBV20-1 with TRBJ1-6; the D gene is possibly TRBD1 (5 bases). The CDR3 is made up of 14 amino acids. Germline V gene sequence: CDR1 DFQATT, CDR2 SNEGSKA (reference sequence). V lost 0 bases and J 9 bases, leaving 12 bases between the germline ends. The CDR3 DNA is TGCAGTGCTAGAGACAGGGACTTAGGTTCACCCCTCCACTTT. Encoded protein: CSARDRDLGSPLHF.

The rearrangement uses TRBV5-5 and TRBJ2-5, with 7 bases lining up with TRBD1. CDR1 is SGHKS and CDR2 is YYEKEE in the germline V gene (reference sequence). V lost 7 bases, J lost 3 bases, and 12 bases stayed unmatched. The CDR3 spans 15 residues. This chain's CDR3 is CASERGPQKKETQYF. The CDR3 DNA follows: TGTGCCAGCGAGAGGGGGCCGCAAAAAAAAGAGACCCAGTACTTC.

This clonotype was seen a single time. A junction end diverges from the germline sequence, so it may reflect a read error. The V gene is TRBV27, the J gene TRBJ2-5; 9 bases match TRBD1. This CDR3 is built from 14 residues. The germline CDR1 and CDR2 sequences are MNHEY and SMNVEV (reference sequence). CDR3: CVSSPTGGGETQYF. The CDR3 region has the DNA TGTGTCAGCAGTCCGACAGGGGGGGGAGAGACCCAGTACTTC.

To note about this clonotype: This may be a read error, as it is one base from a much larger clone. Written as DNA, the CDR3 is TGTGCCAGCGGGATCACAGATACGCAGTATTTT. Residues: CASGITDTQYF. This chain uses TRBV25-1 with TRBJ2-3; D unresolved. Deletions cut 8 bases from V and 2 bases from J, with 5 bases between. Per the germline V gene, CDR1 is MGHDK and CDR2 is SYGVNS. The CDR3 is made up of 11 amino acids.

This CDR3 is CASSLFRGQGEKLFF. The CDR3 DNA sequence: TGTGCCAGCAGCCTTTTCAGGGGGCAAGGGGAAAAACTGTTTTTT. The V and J genes are TRBV12-3 or TRBV12-4 and TRBJ1-4, with 8 bases matching TRBD1. With 6 bases clipped from V and 8 bases from J, the junction kept 11 bases outside the gene matches. The CDR3 spans 15 residues.

This rearrangement joins TRBV5-4 to TRBJ2-2; maybe TRBD2 (6 bases). Germline values: CDR1 SGHNT, CDR2 YYREEE (reference sequence). Trimming left V 4 bases short and J 0 bases short, with 13 bases between. The CDR3 sequence is 16 residues long. This CDR3 is CASSPFSGTNTGELFF. Written as DNA, the CDR3 is TGTGCCAGCAGCCCTTTTAGCGGAACGAACACCGGGGAGCTGTTTTTT. The variable domain in full, completed from reference TRBV5-4 and TRBJ2-2, reads ETGVTQSPTHLIKTRGQQVTLRCSSQSGHNTVSWYQQALGQGPQFIFQYYREEENGRGNFPPRFSGLQFPNYSSELNVNALELDDSALYLCASSPFSGTNTGELFFGEGSRLTVL.

This clonotype was counted a few times. The chain carries TRBV12-3 or TRBV12-4 and TRBJ2-3; D is ambiguous. Trimming took 3 bases from V and 6 from J, leaving 19 bases between them. This CDR3 contains 16 residues. The CDR3 nucleotides read TGTGCCAGCAGTTTCCAGCCAGAGAAGCACAAGGATACGCAGTATTTT. Translated: CASSFQPEKHKDTQYF.

This clonotype was detected ten times or more. The chain uses TRBV7-6 and TRBJ2-5; a weak D match, TRBD2 (6 bases). Germline V lookup: CDR1 SGHVS, CDR2 FNYEAQ. Trimming pared 5 bases from V and 2 bases from J, leaving 12 bases between. The length of the CDR3 is 14 residues. CDR3 residues: CASSPTSRQETQYF. The CDR3 nucleotides read TGTGCCAGCAGCCCGACTAGTCGTCAAGAGACCCAGTACTTC.

The rearrangement uses TRBV12-3 or TRBV12-4 and TRBJ1-2; no reliable D call. The CDR3 runs 13 residues. With 6 bases removed from V and 4 bases from J, the gap between germline ends came to 12 bases. The CDR3: CASSLTSLYGYTF. The CDR3 DNA follows: TGTGCCAGCAGCCTGACTTCCCTCTATGGCTACACCTTC.

The chain recombines TRBV15 with TRBJ1-4; weak D call: TRBD1 (5 bases). The CDR3 is made up of 14 amino acids. The germline V and J ends were trimmed by 9 bases and 6 bases, with 17 bases remaining between them. CDR1 is LNHNV, CDR2 YYDKDF, per germline (reference sequence). This chain's CDR3 is CATGPGPGHEKLFF. CDR3 sequence (DNA): TGTGCCACAGGACCGGGACCGGGACATGAAAAACTGTTTTTT.

The chain employs TRBV6-1 and TRBJ2-3; 9 bases align to TRBD2. J gave up 2 bases and V 3 bases, and 6 bases lay outside the gene matches. The CDR3 covers 16 residues. Germline CDR1 and CDR2: MNHNS and SASEGT. The CDR3 DNA follows: TGTGCCAGCAGTGATATAGCGGGGGCCAACACAGATACGCAGTATTTT. It is translated as CASSDIAGANTDTQYF.

This clonotype has at least ten counts. The gene calls are TRBV2 and TRBJ1-1; D is undetermined. CDR1 SNHLY and CDR2 FYNNEI come from the germline V gene. The CDR3 is 14 residues long. V was clipped by 7 bases and J by 2 bases, with 14 bases between them. CDR3 coding DNA: TGTGCCAGCAAACGAATTGGGGAAAACACTGAAGCTTTCTTT. Its protein product is CASKRIGENTEAFF. The whole variable domain, filled in from reference TRBV2 and TRBJ1-1, reads EPEVTQTPSHQVTQMGQEVILRCVPISNHLYFYWYRQILGQKVEFLVSFYNNEISEKSEIFDDQFSVERPDGSNFTLKIRSTKLEDSAMYFCASKRIGENTEAFFGQGTRLTVV.

This sequence joins TRBV12-3 or TRBV12-4 and TRBJ2-7; D could derive from TRBD1 or TRBD2 (5 bases each). The CDR3 runs 15 residues. V was trimmed by 3 bases and J by 4 bases, leaving 16 bases between them. The CDR3 reads CASSFSYGDPYEQYF. The CDR3, as DNA: TGTGCCAGCAGTTTTAGTTACGGGGACCCTTACGAGCAGTACTTC.